Listed below are T cell receptor beta chains from one sample, sequenced in a study of T cells after yellow fever vaccination. TCRdb re-called the 5' RACE reads through MiXCR, storing one row per CDR3 protein. Of about 630,000 distinct CDR3 sequences listed, about 12% are singletons. The sequences come from PBMCs, collected on the day of the yellow fever booster vaccination. The receptors come from a man aged 25-45 years who received the YFV17D yellow fever vaccine. CDR3s include the opening cysteine and the closing phenylalanine or tryptophan. D genes are given only for firm matches. For some rows the clone size is stated as once, few or many, or as a class when expanded; others skip it.

D	V	J	size	CDR3	DNA
NA	TRBV5-6	TRBJ1-5	NA	CASSAGTAAVQPQHF	TGTGCCAGCAGCGCTGGGACGGCAGCGGTTCAGCCCCAGCATTTT
NA	TRBV3-1	TRBJ2-7	many	CASSYGPYEQYF	TGTGCCAGCAGCTACGGGCCTTACGAGCAGTACTTC
TRBD2	TRBV20-1	TRBJ2-5	few	CSAKRGSGSVQETQYF	TGCAGTGCTAAAAGGGGTAGCGGGAGTGTCCAAGAGACCCAGTACTTC
NA	TRBV10-3	TRBJ2-7	few	CAVKGPSYEQYF	TGTGCCGTCAAAGGGCCGTCCTACGAGCAGTACTTC
NA	TRBV20-1	TRBJ2-7	few	CSAEGGEQYF	TGCAGTGCTGAGGGCGGGGAGCAGTACTTC
TRBD1	TRBV9	TRBJ1-5	NA	CASSAGTGDSNQPQHF	TGTGCCAGCAGCGCGGGGACAGGCGATAGCAATCAGCCCCAGCATTTT
TRBD2	TRBV20-1	TRBJ2-7	NA	CSARGLAGGSPYEQYF	TGCAGTGCTAGAGGACTAGCGGGAGGTTCGCCATACGAGCAGTACTTC
NA	TRBV20-1	TRBJ1-1	few	CSAPGGGATEAFF	TGCAGTGCTCCCGGCGGGGGTGCCACTGAAGCTTTCTTT
NA	TRBV7-9	TRBJ2-3	NA	CASIAGADTQYF	TGTGCCAGCATCGCAGGGGCAGATACGCAGTATTTT
NA	TRBV12-3/TRBV12-4	TRBJ2-1	few	CASSLMTGGLNEQFF	TGTGCCAGCAGTTTGATGACAGGCGGCCTGAATGAGCAGTTCTTC
NA	TRBV20-1	TRBJ2-7	NA	CSASGSPTYEQYF	TGCAGTGCTAGTGGCTCTCCCACCTACGAGCAGTACTTC
NA	TRBV6-5	TRBJ1-5	NA	CASSYRQAHQPQHF	TGTGCCAGCAGTTACCGGCAGGCCCATCAGCCCCAGCATTTT
NA	TRBV28	TRBJ2-7	few	CASSPGAGAYEQYF	TGTGCCAGCAGCCCAGGGGCGGGGGCCTACGAGCAGTACTTC
TRBD2	TRBV14	TRBJ2-1	few	CASTPGTSARNEQFF	TGTGCCAGCACTCCCGGGACTAGCGCAAGGAATGAGCAGTTCTTC
NA	TRBV6-2/TRBV6-3	TRBJ2-6	few	CASSYSLQSGANVLTF	TGTGCCAGCAGTTACTCGCTACAATCTGGGGCCAACGTCCTGACTTTC
TRBD1	TRBV7-6	TRBJ2-1	few	CASSWDRGVYNEQFF	TGTGCCAGCAGCTGGGACAGGGGTGTCTACAATGAGCAGTTCTTC
NA	TRBV12-3/TRBV12-4	TRBJ2-7	NA	CASIGNRVYF	TGTGCCAGCATCGGCAATAGAGTGTACTTC